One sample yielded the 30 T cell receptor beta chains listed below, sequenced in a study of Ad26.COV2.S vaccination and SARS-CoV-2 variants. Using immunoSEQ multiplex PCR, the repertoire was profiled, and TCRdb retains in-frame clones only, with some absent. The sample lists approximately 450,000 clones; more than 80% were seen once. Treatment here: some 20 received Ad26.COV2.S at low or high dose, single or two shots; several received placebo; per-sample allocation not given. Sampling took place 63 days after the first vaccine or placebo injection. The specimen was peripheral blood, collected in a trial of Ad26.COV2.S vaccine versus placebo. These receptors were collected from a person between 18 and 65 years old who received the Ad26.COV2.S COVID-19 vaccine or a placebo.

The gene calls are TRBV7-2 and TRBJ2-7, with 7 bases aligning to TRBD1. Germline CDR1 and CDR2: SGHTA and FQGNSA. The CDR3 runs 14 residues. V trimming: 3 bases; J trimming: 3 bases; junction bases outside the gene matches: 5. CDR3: CASSFRDRDYEQYF. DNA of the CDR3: TGTGCCAGCAGCTTTCGGGACAGAGACTACGAGCAGTACTTC.

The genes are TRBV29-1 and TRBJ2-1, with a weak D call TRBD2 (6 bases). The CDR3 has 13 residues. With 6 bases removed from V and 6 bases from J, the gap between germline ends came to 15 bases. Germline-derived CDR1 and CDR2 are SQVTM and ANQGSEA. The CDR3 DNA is TGCAGCGTGATACTAGCTGGACGCAATGAGCAGTTCTTC. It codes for CSVILAGRNEQFF.

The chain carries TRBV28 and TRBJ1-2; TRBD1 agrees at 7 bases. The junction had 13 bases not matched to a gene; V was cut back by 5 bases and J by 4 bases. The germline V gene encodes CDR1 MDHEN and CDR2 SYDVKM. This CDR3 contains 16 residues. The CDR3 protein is CASSTSPGQNPYGYTF. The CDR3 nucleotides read TGTGCCAGCAGTACTAGCCCGGGACAGAATCCCTATGGCTACACCTTC.

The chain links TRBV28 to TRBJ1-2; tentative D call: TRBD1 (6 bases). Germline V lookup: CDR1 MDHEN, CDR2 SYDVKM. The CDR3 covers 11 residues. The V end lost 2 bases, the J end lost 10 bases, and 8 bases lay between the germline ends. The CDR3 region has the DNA TGTGCCAGCAGTTTAACAGGGCCCTACACCTTC. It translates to CASSLTGPYTF.

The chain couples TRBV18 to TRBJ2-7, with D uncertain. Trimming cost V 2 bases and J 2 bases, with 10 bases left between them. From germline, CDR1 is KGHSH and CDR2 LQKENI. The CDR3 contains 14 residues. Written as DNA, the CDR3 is TGTGCCAGCTCACCAAGGCGCACCGCCTACGAGCAGTACTTC. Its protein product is CASSPRRTAYEQYF. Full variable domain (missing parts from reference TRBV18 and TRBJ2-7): NAGVMQNPRHLVRRRGQEARLRCSPMKGHSHVYWYRQLPEEGLKFMVYLQKENIIDESGMPKERFSAEFPKEGPSILRIQQVVRGDSAAYFCASSPRRTAYEQYFGPGTRLTVT.

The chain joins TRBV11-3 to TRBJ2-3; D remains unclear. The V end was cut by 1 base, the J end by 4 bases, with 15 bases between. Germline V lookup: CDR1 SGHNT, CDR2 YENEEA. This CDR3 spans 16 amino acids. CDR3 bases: TGTGCCAGCAGCTTAGGCGTAGACATAAAGTCAGATACGCAGTATTTT. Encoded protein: CASSLGVDIKSDTQYF.

As DNA, the CDR3 is TGTGCCAGTAGTAGGGAGGGACTAGCGGTAAACGAGCAGTACTTC. It is translated as CASSREGLAVNEQYF. V and J are TRBV19 and TRBJ2-7; 11 bases agree with TRBD2. The CDR3 sequence is 15 residues long. V gave up 4 bases and J gave up 5 bases; unmatched junction bases: 7. Germline lookup yields CDR1 LNHDA and CDR2 SQIVND (reference sequence).

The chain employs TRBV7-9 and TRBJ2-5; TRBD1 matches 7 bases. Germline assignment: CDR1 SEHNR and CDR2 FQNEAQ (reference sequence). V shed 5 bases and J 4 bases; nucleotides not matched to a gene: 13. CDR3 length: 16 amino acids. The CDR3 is CASSHLDRGRRETQYF. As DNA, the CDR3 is TGTGCCAGCAGCCACCTCGATAGGGGGCGTCGAGAGACCCAGTACTTC.

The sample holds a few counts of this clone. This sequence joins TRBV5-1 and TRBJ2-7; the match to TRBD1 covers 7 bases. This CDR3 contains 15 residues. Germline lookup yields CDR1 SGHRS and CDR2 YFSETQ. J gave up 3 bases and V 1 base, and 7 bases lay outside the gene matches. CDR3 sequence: CASSLFTGQVYEQYF. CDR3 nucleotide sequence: TGCGCCAGCAGCTTGTTCACAGGACAGGTCTACGAGCAGTACTTC.

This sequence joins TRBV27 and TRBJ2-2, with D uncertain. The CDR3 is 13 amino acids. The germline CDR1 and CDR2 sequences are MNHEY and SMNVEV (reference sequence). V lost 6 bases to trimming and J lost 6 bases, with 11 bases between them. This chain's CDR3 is CASRTDRSGELFF. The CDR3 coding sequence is TGTGCCAGCAGAACCGATCGCTCCGGGGAGCTGTTTTTT.

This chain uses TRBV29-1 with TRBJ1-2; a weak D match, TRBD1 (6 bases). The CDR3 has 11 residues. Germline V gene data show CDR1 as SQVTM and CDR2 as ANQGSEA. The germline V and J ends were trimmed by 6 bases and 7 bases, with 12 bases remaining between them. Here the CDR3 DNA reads TGCAGCGTCCACAGGGATCCTGGCTACACCTTC. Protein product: CSVHRDPGYTF.

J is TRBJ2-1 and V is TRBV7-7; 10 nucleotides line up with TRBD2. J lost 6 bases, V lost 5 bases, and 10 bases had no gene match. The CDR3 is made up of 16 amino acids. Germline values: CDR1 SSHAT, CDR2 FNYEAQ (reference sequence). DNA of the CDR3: TGTGCCAGCAGCCGACTTACTAGCGGGGCCTCCAATGAGCAGTTCTTC. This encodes CASSRLTSGASNEQFF.

The CDR3 protein is CASSFPWATNEKLFF. CDR3 in DNA: TGTGCCAGCAGCTTCCCCTGGGCAACTAATGAAAAACTGTTTTTT. The chain is built from TRBV7-3 and TRBJ1-4, with D unresolved. V was cut by 3 bases and J by 0 bases, with 8 bases left in between. The length of the CDR3 is 15 residues. Germline V lookup: CDR1 SGHTA, CDR2 FQGTGA.

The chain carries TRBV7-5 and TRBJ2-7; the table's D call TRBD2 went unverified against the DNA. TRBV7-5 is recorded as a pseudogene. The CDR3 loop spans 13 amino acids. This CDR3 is CVRSFKGGYEQYF. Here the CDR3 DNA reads TGTGTCAGAAGCTTTAAGGGAGGGTACGAGCAGTACTTC.

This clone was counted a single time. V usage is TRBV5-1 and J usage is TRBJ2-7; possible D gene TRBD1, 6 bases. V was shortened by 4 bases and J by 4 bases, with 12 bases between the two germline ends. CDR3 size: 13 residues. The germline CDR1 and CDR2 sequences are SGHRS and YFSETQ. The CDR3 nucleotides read TGCGCCAGCAGCATCCGGACAGAATACGAGCAGTACTTC. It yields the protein CASSIRTEYEQYF.

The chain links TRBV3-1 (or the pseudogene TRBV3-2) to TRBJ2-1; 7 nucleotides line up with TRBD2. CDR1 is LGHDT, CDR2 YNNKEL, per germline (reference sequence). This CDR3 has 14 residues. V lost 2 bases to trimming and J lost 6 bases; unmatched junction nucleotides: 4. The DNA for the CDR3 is TGTGCCAGCAGCCAAAGGGCTAGCGGCAATGAGCAGTTCTTC. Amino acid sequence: CASSQRASGNEQFF.

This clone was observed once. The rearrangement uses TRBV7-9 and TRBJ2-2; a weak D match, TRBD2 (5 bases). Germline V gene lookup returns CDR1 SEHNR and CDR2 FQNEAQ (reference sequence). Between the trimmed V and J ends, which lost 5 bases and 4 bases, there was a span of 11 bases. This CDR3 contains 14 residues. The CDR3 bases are TGTGCCAGCAGCCCTCCGGGGTCCACCGGGGAGCTGTTTTTT. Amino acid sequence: CASSPPGSTGELFF.

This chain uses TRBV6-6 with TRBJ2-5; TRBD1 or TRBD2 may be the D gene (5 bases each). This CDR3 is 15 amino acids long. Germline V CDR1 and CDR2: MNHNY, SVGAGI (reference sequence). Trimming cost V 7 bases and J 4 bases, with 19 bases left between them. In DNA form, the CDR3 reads TGTGCCAGCAATCTGAGGGGAGACAGCGGAGAGACCCAGTACTTC. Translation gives CASNLRGDSGETQYF.

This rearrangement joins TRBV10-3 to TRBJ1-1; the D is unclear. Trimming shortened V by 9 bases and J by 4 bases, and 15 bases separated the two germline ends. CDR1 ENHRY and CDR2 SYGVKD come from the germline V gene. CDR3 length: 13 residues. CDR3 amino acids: CAILVAGSTEAFF. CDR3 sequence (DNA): TGTGCCATACTCGTTGCGGGGAGCACTGAAGCTTTCTTT.

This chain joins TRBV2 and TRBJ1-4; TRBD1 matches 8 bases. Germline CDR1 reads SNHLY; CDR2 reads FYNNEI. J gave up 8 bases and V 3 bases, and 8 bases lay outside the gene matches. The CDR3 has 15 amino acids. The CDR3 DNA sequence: TGTGCCAGCAGTGATACCAGGGGGCTTGGGGAAAAACTGTTTTTT. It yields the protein CASSDTRGLGEKLFF. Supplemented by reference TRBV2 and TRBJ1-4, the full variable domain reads EPEVTQTPSHQVTQMGQEVILRCVPISNHLYFYWYRQILGQKVEFLVSFYNNEISEKSEIFDDQFSVERPDGSNFTLKIRSTKLEDSAMYFCASSDTRGLGEKLFFGSGTQLSVL.

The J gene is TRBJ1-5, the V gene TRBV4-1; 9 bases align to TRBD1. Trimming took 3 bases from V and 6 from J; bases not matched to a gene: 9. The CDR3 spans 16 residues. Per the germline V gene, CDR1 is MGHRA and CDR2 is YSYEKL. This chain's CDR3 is CASSQLGQGVGQPQHF. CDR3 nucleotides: TGCGCCAGCAGCCAGCTGGGACAGGGTGTAGGTCAGCCCCAGCATTTT.

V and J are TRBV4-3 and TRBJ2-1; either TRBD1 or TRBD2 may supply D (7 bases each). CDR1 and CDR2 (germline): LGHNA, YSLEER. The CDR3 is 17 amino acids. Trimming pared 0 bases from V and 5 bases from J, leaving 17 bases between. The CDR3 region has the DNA TGCGCCAGCAGCCAAGATAACGACAGGGAGGGTGACAATGAGCAGTTCTTC. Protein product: CASSQDNDREGDNEQFF.

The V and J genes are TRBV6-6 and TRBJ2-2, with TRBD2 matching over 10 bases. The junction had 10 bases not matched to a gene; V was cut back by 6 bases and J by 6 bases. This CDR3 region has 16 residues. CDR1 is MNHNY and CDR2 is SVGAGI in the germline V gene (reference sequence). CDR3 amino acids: CASRRKIAGGSGELFF. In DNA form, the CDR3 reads TGTGCCAGCAGACGCAAAATAGCGGGAGGATCCGGGGAGCTGTTTTTT.

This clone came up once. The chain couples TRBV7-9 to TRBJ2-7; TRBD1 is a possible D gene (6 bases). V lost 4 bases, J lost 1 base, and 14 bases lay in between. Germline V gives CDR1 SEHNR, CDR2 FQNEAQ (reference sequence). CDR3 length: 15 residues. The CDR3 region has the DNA TGTGCCAGCAGCTCCGACCGGACAGAGTCCTACGAGCAGTACTTC. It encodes CASSSDRTESYEQYF.

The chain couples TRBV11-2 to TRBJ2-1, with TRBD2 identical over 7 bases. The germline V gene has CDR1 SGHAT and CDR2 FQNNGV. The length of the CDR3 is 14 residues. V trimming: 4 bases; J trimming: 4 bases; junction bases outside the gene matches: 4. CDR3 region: CASSYGGEYNEQFF. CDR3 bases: TGTGCCAGCAGCTATGGGGGGGAGTACAATGAGCAGTTCTTC. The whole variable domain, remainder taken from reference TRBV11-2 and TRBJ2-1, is EAGVAQSPRYKIIEKRQSVAFWCNPISGHATLYWYQQILGQGPKLLIQFQNNGVVDDSQLPKDRFSAERLKGVDSTLKIQPAKLEDSAVYLCASSYGGEYNEQFFGPGTRLTVL.

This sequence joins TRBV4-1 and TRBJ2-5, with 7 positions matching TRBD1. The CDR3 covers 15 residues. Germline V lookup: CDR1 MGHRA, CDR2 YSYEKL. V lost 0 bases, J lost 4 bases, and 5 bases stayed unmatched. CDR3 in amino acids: CASSQEDRTRETQYF. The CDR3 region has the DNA TGCGCCAGCAGCCAAGAGGACAGGACGAGAGAGACCCAGTACTTC.

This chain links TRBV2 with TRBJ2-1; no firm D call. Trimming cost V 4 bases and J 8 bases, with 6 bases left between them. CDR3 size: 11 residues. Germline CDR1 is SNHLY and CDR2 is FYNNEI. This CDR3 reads CASSGPDEQFF. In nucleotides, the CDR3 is TGTGCCAGCAGTGGGCCCGATGAGCAGTTCTTC. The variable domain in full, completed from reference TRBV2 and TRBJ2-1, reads EPEVTQTPSHQVTQMGQEVILRCVPISNHLYFYWYRQILGQKVEFLVSFYNNEISEKSEIFDDQFSVERPDGSNFTLKIRSTKLEDSAMYFCASSGPDEQFFGPGTRLTVL.

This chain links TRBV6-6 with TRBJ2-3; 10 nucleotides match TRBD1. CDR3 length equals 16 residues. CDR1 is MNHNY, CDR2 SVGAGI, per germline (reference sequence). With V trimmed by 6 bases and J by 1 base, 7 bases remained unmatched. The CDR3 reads CASRPTGTGGTDTQYF. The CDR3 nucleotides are TGTGCCAGCAGGCCTACCGGGACAGGGGGCACAGATACGCAGTATTTT.

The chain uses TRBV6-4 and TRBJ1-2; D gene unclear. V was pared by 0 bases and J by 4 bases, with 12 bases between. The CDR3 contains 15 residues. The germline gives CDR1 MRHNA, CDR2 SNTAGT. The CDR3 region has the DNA TGTGCCAGCAGTGACTCCGCAGGAGGAACCTATGGCTACACCTTC. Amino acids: CASSDSAGGTYGYTF.

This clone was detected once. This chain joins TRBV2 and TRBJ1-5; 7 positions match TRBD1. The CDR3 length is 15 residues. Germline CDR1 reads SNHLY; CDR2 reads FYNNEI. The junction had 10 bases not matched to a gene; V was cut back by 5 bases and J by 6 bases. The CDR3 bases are TGTGCCAGCAGTTCTCTGACAGGGTCGTCTCAGCCCCAGCATTTT. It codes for CASSSLTGSSQPQHF.